The rows below give T cell receptor beta chains drawn from one sample of a study of monozygotic twins with inflammatory bowel disease. TCRdb reprocessed the 5' RACE reads; each CDR3 protein has one entry and no DNA is given. The sample yields approximately 390,000 distinct CDR3 sequences, of which the top ten take up under 3%. The sample was blood. The source of these receptors is a human donor with ulcerative colitis or Crohn's disease, or a healthy co-twin of an affected twin (not recorded which). Each CDR3 is given with its conserved first and last residue.

V	J	CDR3
TRBV7-9	TRBJ2-2	CASSPSYWTGELFF
TRBV4-2	TRBJ1-2	CASSQERTFNGYTF
TRBV25-1	TRBJ2-3	CASSDEADSTDTQYF
TRBV14	TRBJ2-4	CASSQMGLAGLAKNIQYF
TRBV5-5	TRBJ2-2	CASSFLGGLNTGELFF
TRBV20-1	TRBJ2-1	CSARSGNHNEQFF
TRBV4-2	TRBJ2-7	CASSQEPTYEQYF
TRBV5-6	TRBJ2-3	CASSYTGSRRTDTQYF
TRBV5-1	TRBJ1-1	CASSPARTADTEAFF
TRBV5-4	TRBJ1-6	CASSQDRGQGLPLHF
TRBV27	TRBJ1-1	CASSHRDLNTEAFF
TRBV7-2	TRBJ2-4	CASTQGGIAKNIQYF